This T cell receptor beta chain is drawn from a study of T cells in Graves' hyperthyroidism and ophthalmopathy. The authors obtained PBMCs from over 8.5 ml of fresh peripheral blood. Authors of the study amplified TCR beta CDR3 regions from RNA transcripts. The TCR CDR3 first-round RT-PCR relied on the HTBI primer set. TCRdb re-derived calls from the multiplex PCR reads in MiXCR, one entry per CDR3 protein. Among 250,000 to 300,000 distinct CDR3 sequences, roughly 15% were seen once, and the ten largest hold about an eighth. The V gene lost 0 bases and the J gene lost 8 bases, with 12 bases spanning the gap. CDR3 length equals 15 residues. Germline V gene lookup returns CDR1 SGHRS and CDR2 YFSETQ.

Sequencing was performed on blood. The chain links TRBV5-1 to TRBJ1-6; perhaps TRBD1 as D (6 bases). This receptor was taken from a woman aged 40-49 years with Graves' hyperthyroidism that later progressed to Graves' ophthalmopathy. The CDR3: CASSLAQQGYSPLHF. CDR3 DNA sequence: TGCGCCAGCAGCTTGGCCCAACAGGGTTATTCACCCCTCCACTTT. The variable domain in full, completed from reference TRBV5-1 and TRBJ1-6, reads KAGVTQTPRYLIKTRGQQVTLSCSPISGHRSVSWYQQTPGQGLQFLFEYFSETQRNKGNFPGRFSGRQFSNSRSEMNVSTLELGDSALYLCASSLAQQGYSPLHFGNGTRLTVT.